Following are 8 T cell receptor beta chains from one sample sequenced in a study of T cell changes during pregnancy in multiple sclerosis. The table came from immunoSEQ multiplex PCR; TCRdb's copy has only in-frame clones and leaves some out. The sample has about 47,000 clones, 85% to 90% seen once. Material: CD8+ T cells from peripheral blood mononuclear cells, obtained in the second trimester of pregnancy. The receptors were sampled from a female donor with multiple sclerosis, enrolled in a pregnancy study.

The rearrangement uses TRBV7-9 and TRBJ1-1; D gene uncertain. The V end was cut by 1 base, the J end by 5 bases, with 14 bases between. Per the germline V gene, CDR1 is SEHNR and CDR2 is FQNEAQ (reference sequence). The CDR3 is made up of 15 amino acids. The CDR3 sequence is CASSLGHGDYTEAFF. The CDR3 coding sequence is TGTGCCAGCAGCTTAGGGCACGGAGATTATACTGAAGCTTTCTTT.

The chain has TRBV15 and TRBJ1-1, with 9 bases aligning to TRBD1. The J segment lost 1 base and the V segment lost 5 bases, leaving 2 bases of the junction unmatched. There are 14 residues in the CDR3. Germline CDR1 and CDR2: LNHNV and YYDKDF (reference sequence). CDR3 residues: CATSAGQGNTEAFF. CDR3 coding DNA: TGTGCCACCAGCGCGGGACAGGGGAACACTGAAGCTTTCTTT.

The V call is TRBV14, the J call TRBJ1-1, with 8 bases lining up with TRBD1. With V trimmed by 4 bases and J by 0 bases, 7 bases remained unmatched. The CDR3 is 16 amino acids. Germline V gene lookup returns CDR1 SGHDN and CDR2 FVKESK. The CDR3 nucleotides read TGTGCCAGCAGCCCAGGGACAGGCGAAATGAACACTGAAGCTTTCTTT. This codes for CASSPGTGEMNTEAFF.

This clone was recorded once. V usage is TRBV6-6 and J usage is TRBJ1-2, with unresolved D. The V gene lost 5 bases and the J gene lost 8 bases, with 15 bases spanning the gap. The V gene's germline CDR1 is MNHNY and CDR2 SVGAGI (reference sequence). CDR3 size: 13 residues. CDR3 sequence reads: CASSGTQDYGYTF. CDR3 coding DNA: TGTGCCAGCAGTGGAACTCAGGATTACGGCTACACCTTC.

CDR3 nucleotides: TGTGCCAGCAGCTTCCATCCGCCACAGGAGAAAGGAAACACCATATATTTT. This codes for CASSFHPPQEKGNTIYF. The chain joins TRBV7-8 to TRBJ1-3; tentative D call: TRBD1 (5 bases). The CDR3 consists of 17 residues. Germline-derived CDR1 and CDR2 are SGHVS and FQNEAQ. V was pared by 3 bases and J by 4 bases, with 19 bases between.

This chain connects TRBV28 to TRBJ1-1; 7 bases agree with TRBD1. The CDR3 covers 15 residues. Per the germline V gene, CDR1 is MDHEN and CDR2 is SYDVKM. Trimming took 6 bases from V and 5 from J; bases not matched to a gene: 12. CDR3 loop: CASRTGRKGETEAFF. The CDR3 DNA follows: TGTGCCAGCAGGACAGGGAGGAAGGGCGAGACTGAAGCTTTCTTT.

The chain links TRBV10-3 to TRBJ1-1; D gene unclear. The germline gives CDR1 ENHRY, CDR2 SYGVKD. Trimming removed 8 bases at V and 5 bases at J, with 21 bases between. The CDR3 is 15 residues long. CDR3 coding DNA: TGTGCCATCTCCCCGAGGGAGGAGGGAAGGACTGAAGCTTTCTTT. This codes for CAISPREEGRTEAFF.

This chain links TRBV14 with TRBJ2-5; 10 bases line up with TRBD2. After removal of 0 bases from V and 2 bases from J, the junction contained 6 bases not matched to a gene. CDR3 length: 17 amino acids. Germline assignment: CDR1 SGHDN and CDR2 FVKESK. CDR3 DNA sequence: TGTGCCAGCAGCCAAGAGAGGTTAGCGGGGGGTCAAGAGACCCAGTACTTC. Amino acid sequence: CASSQERLAGGQETQYF.